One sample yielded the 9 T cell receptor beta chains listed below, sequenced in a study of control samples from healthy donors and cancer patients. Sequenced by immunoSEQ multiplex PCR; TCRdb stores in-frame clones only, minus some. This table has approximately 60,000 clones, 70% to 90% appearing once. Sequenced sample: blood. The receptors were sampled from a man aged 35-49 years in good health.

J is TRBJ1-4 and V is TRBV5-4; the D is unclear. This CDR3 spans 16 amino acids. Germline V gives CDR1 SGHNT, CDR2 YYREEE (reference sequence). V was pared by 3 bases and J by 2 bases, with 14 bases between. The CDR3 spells CASSSSTADTNEKLFF. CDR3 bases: TGTGCCAGCAGCTCTTCGACGGCTGATACTAATGAAAAACTGTTTTTT.

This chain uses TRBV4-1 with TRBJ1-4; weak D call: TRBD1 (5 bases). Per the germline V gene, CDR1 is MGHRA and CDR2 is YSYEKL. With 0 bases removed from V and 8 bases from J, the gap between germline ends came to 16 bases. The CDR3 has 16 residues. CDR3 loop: CASSQDSRALGEKLFF. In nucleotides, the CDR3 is TGCGCCAGCAGCCAAGATTCCAGGGCGCTCGGCGAAAAACTGTTTTTT.

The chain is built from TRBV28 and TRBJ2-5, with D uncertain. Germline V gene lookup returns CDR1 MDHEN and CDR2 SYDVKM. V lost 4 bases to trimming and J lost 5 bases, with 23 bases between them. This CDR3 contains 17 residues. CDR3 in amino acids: CASSSPRVLPFGETQYF. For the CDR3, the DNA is TGTGCCAGCAGTTCCCCTCGGGTCTTGCCGTTCGGCGAGACCCAGTACTTC. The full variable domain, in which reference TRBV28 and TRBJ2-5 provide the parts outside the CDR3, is DVKVTQSSRYLVKRTGEKVFLECVQDMDHENMFWYRQDPGLGLRLIYFSYDVKMKEKGDIPEGYSVSREKKERFSLILESASTNQTSMYLCASSSPRVLPFGETQYFGPGTRLLVL.

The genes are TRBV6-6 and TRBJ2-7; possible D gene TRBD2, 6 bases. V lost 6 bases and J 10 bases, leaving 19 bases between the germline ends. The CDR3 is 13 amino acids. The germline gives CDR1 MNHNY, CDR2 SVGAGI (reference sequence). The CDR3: CASSWTLRAGQYF. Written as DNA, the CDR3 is TGTGCCAGCAGCTGGACCCTACGGGCGGGACAGTACTTC.

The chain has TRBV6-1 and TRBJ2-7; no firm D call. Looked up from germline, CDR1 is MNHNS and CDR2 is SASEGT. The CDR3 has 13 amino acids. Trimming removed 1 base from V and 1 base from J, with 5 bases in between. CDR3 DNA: TGTGCCAGCAGTGAAGTGGCTTCCTACGAGCAGTACTTC. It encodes CASSEVASYEQYF.

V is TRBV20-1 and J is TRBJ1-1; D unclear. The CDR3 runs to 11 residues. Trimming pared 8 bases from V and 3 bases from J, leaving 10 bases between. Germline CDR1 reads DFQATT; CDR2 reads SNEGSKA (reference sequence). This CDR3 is CSLMGYTEAFF. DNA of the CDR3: TGCAGTTTGATGGGTTACACTGAAGCTTTCTTT.

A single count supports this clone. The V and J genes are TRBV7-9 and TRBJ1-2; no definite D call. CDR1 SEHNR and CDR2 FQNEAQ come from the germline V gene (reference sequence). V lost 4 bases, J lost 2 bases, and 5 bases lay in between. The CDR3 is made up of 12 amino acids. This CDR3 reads CASSSSNYGYTF. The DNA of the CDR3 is TGTGCCAGCAGCTCCTCGAACTATGGCTACACCTTC.

The CDR3 loop reads CASSFLTGGPYEQYF. In nucleotides, the CDR3 is TGTGCCAGCAGCTTTTTGACGGGAGGACCTTACGAGCAGTACTTC. The chain couples TRBV11-3 to TRBJ2-7; TRBD2 matches 7 bases. The ends lost 3 bases at V and 4 bases at J; junction bases unmatched: 9. This CDR3 is 15 amino acids long. Germline V CDR1 and CDR2: SGHNT, YENEEA.

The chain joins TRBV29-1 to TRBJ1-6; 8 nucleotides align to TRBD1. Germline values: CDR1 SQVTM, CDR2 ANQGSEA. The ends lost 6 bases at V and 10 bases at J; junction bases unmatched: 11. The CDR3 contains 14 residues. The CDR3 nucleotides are TGCAGCGTGGCCGGACAGGGATCGGGCTCACCCCTCCACTTT. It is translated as CSVAGQGSGSPLHF.